One and the same sample provided the 6 T cell receptor beta chains below, sequenced in a study of neurological immune-mediated disorders. One entry per CDR3 protein, called by TCRdb with MiXCR from the 5' RACE reads. The sample includes around 53,000 distinct CDR3 sequences, approximately 4.1% of them seen just once. Sequenced input: PBMCs. The receptors come from a man in his fifties or sixties with multiple sclerosis.

This clonotype was seen many times. The chain links TRBV6-5 to TRBJ1-1; D perhaps matches TRBD1 (6 bases). Per the germline V gene, CDR1 is MNHEY and CDR2 is SVGAGI. The CDR3 is made up of 15 amino acids. Trimming took 5 bases from V and 1 from J, leaving 14 bases between them. CDR3 amino acids: CASSDRGGQNTEAFF. CDR3 in DNA: TGTGCCAGCAGTGACCGCGGGGGCCAGAACACTGAAGCTTTCTTT.

This clonotype was picked up many times. V and J are TRBV5-1 and TRBJ2-7; D is possibly TRBD2 (5 bases). With 5 bases removed from V and 3 bases from J, the gap between germline ends came to 24 bases. The germline CDR1 and CDR2 sequences are SGHRS and YFSETQ. This CDR3 comprises 17 residues. In DNA, the CDR3 is TGCGCCAGCAGAGACCTAACGCTGACCGAGCGGTACTACGAGCAGTACTTC. It translates to CASRDLTLTERYYEQYF.

This clonotype was counted at least ten times. The chain joins TRBV2 to TRBJ1-5; D unresolved. Trimming cost V 0 bases and J 4 bases, with 7 bases left between them. Germline-derived CDR1 and CDR2 are SNHLY and FYNNEI. The CDR3 runs to 14 residues. The CDR3 protein is CASSEARPNQPQHF. The CDR3 DNA follows: TGTGCCAGCAGTGAAGCGCGGCCGAATCAGCCCCAGCATTTT.

At least ten counts were recorded for this clonotype. The genes are TRBV20-1 and TRBJ2-3; 8 bases agree with TRBD2. The CDR3 loop spans 13 amino acids. In germline, CDR1 is DFQATT, CDR2 SNEGSKA (reference sequence). CDR3 residues: CSRGRGDTDTQYF. CDR3 nucleotides: TGCAGCCGAGGGCGGGGGGACACAGATACGCAGTATTTT.

This clonotype was seen many times. This chain joins TRBV7-9 and TRBJ2-7, with TRBD2 matching over 8 bases. The ends lost 3 bases at V and 6 bases at J; junction bases unmatched: 22. The germline V gene has CDR1 SEHNR and CDR2 FQNEAQ (reference sequence). The CDR3 sequence is 19 residues long. CDR3 nucleotide sequence: TGTGCCAGCAGCTTTAGCAACTTATTAGGGGAGAGCGGGAGTTCCGAGCAGTACTTC. Translated: CASSFSNLLGESGSSEQYF.

In this sample, this clonotype turned up many times. V gene TRBV5-1 combines with J gene TRBJ2-5, with D perhaps TRBD1 (7 bases). The CDR3 loop spans 16 amino acids. Germline assignment: CDR1 SGHRS and CDR2 YFSETQ. The V and J ends lost 0 bases and 4 bases respectively, with 16 bases between them. Written as DNA, the CDR3 is TGCGCCAGCAGCTTGGTGGCCAGGGGGGAAGGAGAGACCCAGTACTTC. Amino acids: CASSLVARGEGETQYF.